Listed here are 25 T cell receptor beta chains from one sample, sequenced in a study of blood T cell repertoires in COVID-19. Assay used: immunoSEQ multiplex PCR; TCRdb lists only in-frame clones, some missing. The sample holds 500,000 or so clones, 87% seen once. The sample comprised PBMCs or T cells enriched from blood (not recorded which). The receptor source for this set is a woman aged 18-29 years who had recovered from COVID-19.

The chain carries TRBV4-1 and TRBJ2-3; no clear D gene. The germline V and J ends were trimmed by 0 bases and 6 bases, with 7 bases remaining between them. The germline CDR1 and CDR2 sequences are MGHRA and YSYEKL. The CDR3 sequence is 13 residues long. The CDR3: CASSQDRPDTQYF. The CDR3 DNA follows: TGCGCCAGCAGCCAAGATCGTCCCGATACGCAGTATTTT.

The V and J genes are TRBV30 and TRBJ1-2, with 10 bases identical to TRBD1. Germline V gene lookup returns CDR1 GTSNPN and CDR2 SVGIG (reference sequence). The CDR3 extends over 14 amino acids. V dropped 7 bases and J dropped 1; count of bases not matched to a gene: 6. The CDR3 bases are TGTGCCTTACTGAGGGACAGGGGTAACTATGGCTACACCTTC. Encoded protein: CALLRDRGNYGYTF.

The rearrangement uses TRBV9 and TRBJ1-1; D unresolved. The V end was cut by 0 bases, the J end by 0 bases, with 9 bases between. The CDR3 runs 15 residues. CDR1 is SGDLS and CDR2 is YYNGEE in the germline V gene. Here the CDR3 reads CASSVADFMNTEAFF. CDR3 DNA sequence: TGTGCCAGCAGCGTAGCCGACTTCATGAACACTGAAGCTTTCTTT.

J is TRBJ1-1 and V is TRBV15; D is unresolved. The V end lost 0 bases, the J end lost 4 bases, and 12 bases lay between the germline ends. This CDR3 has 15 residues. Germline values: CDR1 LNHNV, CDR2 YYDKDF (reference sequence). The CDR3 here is CATSRDRTEGTEAFF. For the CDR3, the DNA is TGTGCCACCAGCAGAGATAGGACGGAGGGCACTGAAGCTTTCTTT.

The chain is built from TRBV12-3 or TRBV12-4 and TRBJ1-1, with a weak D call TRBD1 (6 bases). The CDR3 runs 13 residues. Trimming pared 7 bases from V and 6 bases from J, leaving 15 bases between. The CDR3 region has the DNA TGTGCCAGCACCTTCTCCGAGGGGGCTGAAGCTTTCTTT. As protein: CASTFSEGAEAFF.

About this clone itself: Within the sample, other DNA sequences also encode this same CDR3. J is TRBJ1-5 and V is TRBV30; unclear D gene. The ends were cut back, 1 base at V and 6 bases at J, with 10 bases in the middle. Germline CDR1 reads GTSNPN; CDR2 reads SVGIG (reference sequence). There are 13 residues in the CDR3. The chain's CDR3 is CAWSGGGGQPQHF. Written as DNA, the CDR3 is TGTGCCTGGAGTGGGGGAGGAGGTCAGCCCCAGCATTTT. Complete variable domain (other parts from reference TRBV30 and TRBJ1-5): SQTIHQWPATLVQPVGSPLSLECTVEGTSNPNLYWYRQAAGRGLQLLFYSVGIGQISSEVPQNLSASRPQDRQFILSSKKLLLSDSGFYLCAWSGGGGQPQHFGDGTRLSIL.

The chain's CDR3 is CASSLGLEIYEQYF. CDR3 coding DNA: TGCGCCAGCAGCTTGGGGTTAGAGATATACGAGCAGTACTTC. The gene calls are TRBV5-1 and TRBJ2-7, with D hard to call. CDR3 length: 14 residues. The V and J ends lost 0 bases and 4 bases respectively, with 11 bases between them. Germline-derived CDR1 and CDR2 are SGHRS and YFSETQ.

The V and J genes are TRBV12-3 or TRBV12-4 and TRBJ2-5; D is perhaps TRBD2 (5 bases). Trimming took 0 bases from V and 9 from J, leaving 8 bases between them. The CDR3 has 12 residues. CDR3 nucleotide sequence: TGTGCCAGCAGTTTAGCTAGCGAGGCCCAGTACTTC. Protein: CASSLASEAQYF.

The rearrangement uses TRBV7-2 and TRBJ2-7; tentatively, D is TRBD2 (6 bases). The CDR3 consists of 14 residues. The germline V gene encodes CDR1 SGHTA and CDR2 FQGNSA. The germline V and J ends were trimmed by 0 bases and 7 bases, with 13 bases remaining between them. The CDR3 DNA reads TGTGCCAGCAGCTTAGCAGGCGGGGAGAAGGAGCAGTACTTC. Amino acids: CASSLAGGEKEQYF. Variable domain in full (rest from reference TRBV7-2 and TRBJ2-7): GAGVSQSPSNKVTEKGKDVELRCDPISGHTALYWYRQSLGQGLEFLIYFQGNSAPDKSGLPSDRFSAERTGGSVSTLTIQRTQQEDSAVYLCASSLAGGEKEQYFGPGTRLTVT.

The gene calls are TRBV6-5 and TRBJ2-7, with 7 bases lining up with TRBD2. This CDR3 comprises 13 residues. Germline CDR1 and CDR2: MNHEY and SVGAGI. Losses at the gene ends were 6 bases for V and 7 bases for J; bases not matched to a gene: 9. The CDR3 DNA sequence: TGTGCCAGCAGGCCCGGGACTACGGGGGAGCAGTACTTC. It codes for CASRPGTTGEQYF.

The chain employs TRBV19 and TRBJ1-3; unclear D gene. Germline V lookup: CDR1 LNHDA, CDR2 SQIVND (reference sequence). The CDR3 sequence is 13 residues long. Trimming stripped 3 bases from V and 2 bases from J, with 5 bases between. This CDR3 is CASSMAPGNTIYF. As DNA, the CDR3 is TGTGCCAGTAGTATGGCACCTGGAAACACCATATATTTT.

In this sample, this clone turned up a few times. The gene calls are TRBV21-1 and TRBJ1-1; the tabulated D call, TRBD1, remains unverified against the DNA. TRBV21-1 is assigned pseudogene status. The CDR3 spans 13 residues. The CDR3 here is CASSTTGLAEAFF. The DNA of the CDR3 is TGTGCCAGCAGCACGACAGGGCTGGCTGAAGCTTTCTTT.

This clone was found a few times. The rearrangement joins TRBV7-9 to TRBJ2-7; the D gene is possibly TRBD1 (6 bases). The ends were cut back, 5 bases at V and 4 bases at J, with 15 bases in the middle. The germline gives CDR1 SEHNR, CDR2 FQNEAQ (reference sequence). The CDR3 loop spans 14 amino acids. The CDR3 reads CASSPPGQKYEQYF. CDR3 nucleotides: TGTGCCAGCAGCCCCCCGGGACAAAAATACGAGCAGTACTTC.

The CDR3 DNA reads TGTGCCAGCAGCCCCGGAGGAGGGGTCTCCTACGAGCAGTACTTC. Amino acids: CASSPGGGVSYEQYF. The J gene is TRBJ2-7, the V gene TRBV7-3, with D tentatively TRBD2 (6 bases). Germline V lookup: CDR1 SGHTA, CDR2 FQGTGA. Trimming removed 5 bases at V and 0 bases at J, with 14 bases between. The CDR3 is 15 residues long. Full variable domain (missing parts from reference TRBV7-3 and TRBJ2-7): GAGVSQTPSNKVTEKGKYVELRCDPISGHTALYWYRQSLGQGPEFLIYFQGTGAADDSGLPNDRFFAVRPEGSVSTLKIQRTERGDSAVYLCASSPGGGVSYEQYFGPGTRLTVT.

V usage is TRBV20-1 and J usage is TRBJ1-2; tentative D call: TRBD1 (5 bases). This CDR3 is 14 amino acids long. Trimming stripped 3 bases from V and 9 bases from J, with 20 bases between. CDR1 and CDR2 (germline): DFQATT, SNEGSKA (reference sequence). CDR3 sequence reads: CSASYEGAVWRYTF. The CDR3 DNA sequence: TGCAGTGCTAGTTACGAAGGGGCCGTGTGGCGCTACACCTTC.

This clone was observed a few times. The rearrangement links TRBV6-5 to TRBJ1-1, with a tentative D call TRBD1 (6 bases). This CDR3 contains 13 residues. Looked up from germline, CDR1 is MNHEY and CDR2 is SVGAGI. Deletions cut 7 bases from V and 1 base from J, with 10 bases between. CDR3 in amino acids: CASTQGRNTEAFF. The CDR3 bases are TGTGCCAGCACTCAGGGGAGGAACACTGAAGCTTTCTTT.

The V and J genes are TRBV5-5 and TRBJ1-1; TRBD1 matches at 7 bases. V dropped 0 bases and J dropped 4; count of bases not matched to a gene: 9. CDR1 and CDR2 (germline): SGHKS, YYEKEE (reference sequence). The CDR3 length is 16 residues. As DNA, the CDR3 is TGTGCCAGCAGCTTGGAGACAGGGCGAAGGGGCACTGAAGCTTTCTTT. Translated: CASSLETGRRGTEAFF.

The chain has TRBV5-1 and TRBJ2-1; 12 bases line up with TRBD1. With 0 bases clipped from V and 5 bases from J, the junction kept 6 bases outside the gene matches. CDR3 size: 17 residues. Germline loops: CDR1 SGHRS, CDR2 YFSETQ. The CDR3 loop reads CASSLDPGTGGNNEQFF. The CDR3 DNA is TGCGCCAGCAGCTTGGACCCCGGGACAGGGGGCAACAATGAGCAGTTCTTC.

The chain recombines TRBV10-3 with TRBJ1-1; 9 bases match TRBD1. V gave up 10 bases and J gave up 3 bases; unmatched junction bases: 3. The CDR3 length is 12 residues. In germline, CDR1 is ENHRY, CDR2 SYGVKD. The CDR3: CATNRGHTEAFF. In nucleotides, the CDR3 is TGTGCCACGAACAGGGGGCACACTGAAGCTTTCTTT.

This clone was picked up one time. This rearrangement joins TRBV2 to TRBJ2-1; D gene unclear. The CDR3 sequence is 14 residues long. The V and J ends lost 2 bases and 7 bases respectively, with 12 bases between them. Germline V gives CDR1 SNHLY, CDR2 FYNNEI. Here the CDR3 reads CASSEIPPRNEQFF. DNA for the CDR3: TGTGCCAGCAGTGAAATTCCGCCGAGGAATGAGCAGTTCTTC.

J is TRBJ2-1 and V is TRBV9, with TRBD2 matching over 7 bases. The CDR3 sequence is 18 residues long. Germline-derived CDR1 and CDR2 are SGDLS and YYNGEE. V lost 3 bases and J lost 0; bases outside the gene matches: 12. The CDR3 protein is CASSGDPLADSSYNEQFF. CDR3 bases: TGTGCCAGCAGCGGAGACCCTCTAGCGGATAGCTCCTACAATGAGCAGTTCTTC.

The CDR3 nucleotides are TGTGCCAGCTCACCTGACCCGGAGAGTGAGCAGTTCTTC. Translating gives CASSPDPESEQFF. The chain joins TRBV18 to TRBJ2-1; no definite D call. CDR3 length equals 13 residues. The V end lost 3 bases, the J end lost 9 bases, and 12 bases lay between the germline ends. Per germline, CDR1 KGHSH and CDR2 LQKENI.

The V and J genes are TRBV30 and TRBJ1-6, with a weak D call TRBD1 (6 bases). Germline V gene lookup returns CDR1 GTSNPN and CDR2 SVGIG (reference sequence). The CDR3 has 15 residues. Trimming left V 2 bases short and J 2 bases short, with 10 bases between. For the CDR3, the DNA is TGTGCCTGGAGTACGAGGACAGCCTATAATTCACCCCTCCACTTT. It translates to CAWSTRTAYNSPLHF.

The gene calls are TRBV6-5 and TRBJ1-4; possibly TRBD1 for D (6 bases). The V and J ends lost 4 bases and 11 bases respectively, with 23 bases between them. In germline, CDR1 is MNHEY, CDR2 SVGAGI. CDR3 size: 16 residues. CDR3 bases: TGTGCCAGCAGTTCATCTTTTACAGGGTACGGGGGGAAACTGTTTTTT. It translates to CASSSSFTGYGGKLFF.

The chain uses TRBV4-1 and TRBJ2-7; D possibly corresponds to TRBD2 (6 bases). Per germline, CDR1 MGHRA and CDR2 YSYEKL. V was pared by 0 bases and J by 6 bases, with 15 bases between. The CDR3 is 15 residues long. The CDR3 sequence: CASSQEVGLKVEQYF. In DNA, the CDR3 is TGCGCCAGCAGCCAAGAAGTCGGACTAAAGGTCGAGCAGTACTTC.